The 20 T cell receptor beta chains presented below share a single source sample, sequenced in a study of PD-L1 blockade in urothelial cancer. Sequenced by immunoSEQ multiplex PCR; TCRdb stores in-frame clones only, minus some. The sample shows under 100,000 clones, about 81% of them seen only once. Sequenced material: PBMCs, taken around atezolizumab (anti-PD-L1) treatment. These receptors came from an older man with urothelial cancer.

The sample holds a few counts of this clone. CDR3 DNA sequence: TGTGCCAGCTCCCCAGCCGGGGGAGGGACTGAAGCTTTCTTT. Translated: CASSPAGGGTEAFF. The J gene is TRBJ1-1, the V gene TRBV25-1; a weak D match, TRBD1 (5 bases). The CDR3 runs 14 residues. The germline CDR1 and CDR2 sequences are MGHDK and SYGVNS. The V gene lost 8 bases and the J gene lost 5 bases, with 18 bases spanning the gap.

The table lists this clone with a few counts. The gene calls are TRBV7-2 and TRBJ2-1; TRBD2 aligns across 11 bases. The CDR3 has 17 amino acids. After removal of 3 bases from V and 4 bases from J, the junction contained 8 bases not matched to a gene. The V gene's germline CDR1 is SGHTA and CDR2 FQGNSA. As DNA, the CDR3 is TGTGCCAGCAGCTTGGGGACTAGCGGTCCTATTTACAATGAGCAGTTCTTC. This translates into CASSLGTSGPIYNEQFF.

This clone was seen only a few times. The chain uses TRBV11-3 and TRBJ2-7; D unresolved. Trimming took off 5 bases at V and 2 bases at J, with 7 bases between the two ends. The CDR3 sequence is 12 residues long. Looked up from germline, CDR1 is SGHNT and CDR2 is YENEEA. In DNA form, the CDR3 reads TGTGCCAGCAGCCCTGACACCTACGAGCAGTACTTC. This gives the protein CASSPDTYEQYF.

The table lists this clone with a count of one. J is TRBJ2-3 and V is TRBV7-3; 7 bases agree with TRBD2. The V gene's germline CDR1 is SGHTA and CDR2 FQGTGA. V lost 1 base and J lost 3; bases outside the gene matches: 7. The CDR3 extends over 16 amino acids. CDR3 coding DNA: TGTGCCAGCAGCTTAAATGCGCTAGCGGCAACAGATACGCAGTATTTT. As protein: CASSLNALAATDTQYF.

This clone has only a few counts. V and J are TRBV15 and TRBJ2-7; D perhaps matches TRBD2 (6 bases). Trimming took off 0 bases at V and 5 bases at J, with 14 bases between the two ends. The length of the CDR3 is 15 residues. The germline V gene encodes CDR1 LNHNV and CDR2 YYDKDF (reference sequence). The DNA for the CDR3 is TGTGCCACCAGCAGAGAGGAGGGATTCCCCAACGAGCAGTACTTC. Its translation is CATSREEGFPNEQYF.

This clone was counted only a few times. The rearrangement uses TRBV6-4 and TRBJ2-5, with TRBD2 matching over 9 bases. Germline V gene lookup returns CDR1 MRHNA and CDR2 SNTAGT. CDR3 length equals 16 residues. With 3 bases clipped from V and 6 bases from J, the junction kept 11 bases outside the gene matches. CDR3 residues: CASSEGGGGARKTQYF. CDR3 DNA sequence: TGTGCCAGCAGTGAAGGGGGCGGGGGGGCGCGGAAGACCCAGTACTTC.

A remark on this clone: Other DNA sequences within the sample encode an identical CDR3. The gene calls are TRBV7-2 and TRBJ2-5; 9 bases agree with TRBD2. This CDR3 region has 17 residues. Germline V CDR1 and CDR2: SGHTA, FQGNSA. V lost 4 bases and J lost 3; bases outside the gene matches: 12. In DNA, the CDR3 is TGTGCCAGCAGCTCCGTCCTAACGCGGGGGGGTAAAGAGACCCAGTACTTC. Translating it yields CASSSVLTRGGKETQYF.

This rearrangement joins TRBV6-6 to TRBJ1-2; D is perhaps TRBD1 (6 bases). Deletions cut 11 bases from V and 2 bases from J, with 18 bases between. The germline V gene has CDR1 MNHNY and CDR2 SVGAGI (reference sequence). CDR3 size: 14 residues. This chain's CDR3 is CACHRALRNYGYTF. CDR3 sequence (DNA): TGTGCCTGCCACAGGGCCCTTAGGAACTATGGCTACACCTTC.

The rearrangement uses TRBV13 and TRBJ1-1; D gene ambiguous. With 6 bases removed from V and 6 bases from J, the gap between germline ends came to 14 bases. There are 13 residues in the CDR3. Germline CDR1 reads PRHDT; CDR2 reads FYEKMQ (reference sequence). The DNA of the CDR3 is TGTGCCAGCAGTGCTCGGGAGGGTGCTGAAGCTTTCTTT. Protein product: CASSAREGAEAFF.

Written as DNA, the CDR3 is TGTGCCAGCAGCCGCAGGGGTCAGGGGGATCAGCCCCAGCATTTT. This gives the protein CASSRRGQGDQPQHF. The V gene is TRBV21-1, the J gene TRBJ1-5; the table gives TRBD1 as D, unverified against the DNA. TRBV21-1 is a known pseudogene. This CDR3 contains 15 residues.

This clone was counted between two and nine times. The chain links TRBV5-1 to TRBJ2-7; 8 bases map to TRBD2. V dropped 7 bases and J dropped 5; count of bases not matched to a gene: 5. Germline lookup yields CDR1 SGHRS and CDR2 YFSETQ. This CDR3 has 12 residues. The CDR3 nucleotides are TGCGCCAGCGGGACTAGTCCAAACGAGCAGTACTTC. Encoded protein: CASGTSPNEQYF.

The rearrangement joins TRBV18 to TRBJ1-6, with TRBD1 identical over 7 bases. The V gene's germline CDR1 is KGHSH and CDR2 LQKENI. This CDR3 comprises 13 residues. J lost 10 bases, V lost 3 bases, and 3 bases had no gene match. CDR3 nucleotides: TGTGCCAGCTCACCGCGACAGGGATCACCCCTCCACTTT. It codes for CASSPRQGSPLHF.

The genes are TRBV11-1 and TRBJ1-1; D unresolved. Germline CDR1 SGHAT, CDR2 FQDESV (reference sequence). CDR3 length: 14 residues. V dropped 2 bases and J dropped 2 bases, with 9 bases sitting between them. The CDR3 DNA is TGTGCCAGCAGCTTAATTGAGGAAAACACTGAAGCTTTCTTT. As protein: CASSLIEENTEAFF.

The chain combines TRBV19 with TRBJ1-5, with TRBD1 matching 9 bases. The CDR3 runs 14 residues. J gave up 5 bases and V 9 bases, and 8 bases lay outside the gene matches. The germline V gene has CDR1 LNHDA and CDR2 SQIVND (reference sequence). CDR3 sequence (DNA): TGTGCCAGCTTGGACAGGGGTGAACATCAGCCCCAGCATTTT. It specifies CASLDRGEHQPQHF.

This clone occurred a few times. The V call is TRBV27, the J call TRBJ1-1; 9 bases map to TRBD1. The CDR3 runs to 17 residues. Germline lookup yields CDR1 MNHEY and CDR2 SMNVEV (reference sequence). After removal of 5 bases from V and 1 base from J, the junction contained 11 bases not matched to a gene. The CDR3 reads CASSPPGQGAPNTEAFF. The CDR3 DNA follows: TGTGCCAGCAGTCCCCCGGGACAGGGAGCTCCGAACACTGAAGCTTTCTTT.

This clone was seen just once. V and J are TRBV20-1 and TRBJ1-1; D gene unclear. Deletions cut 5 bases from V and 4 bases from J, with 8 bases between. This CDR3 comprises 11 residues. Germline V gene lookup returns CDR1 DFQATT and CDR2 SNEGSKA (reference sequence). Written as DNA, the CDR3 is TGCAGTGCTTTAGTCACCACTGAAGCTTTCTTT. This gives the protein CSALVTTEAFF.

CDR3 sequence: CASKTGGDTEAFF. CDR3 bases: TGTGCCAGTAAAACAGGCGGAGACACTGAAGCTTTCTTT. The chain combines TRBV19 with TRBJ1-1; the D gene is possibly TRBD1 (5 bases). Between the trimmed V and J ends, which lost 7 bases and 3 bases, there was a span of 12 bases. The length of the CDR3 is 13 residues. Germline V gene data show CDR1 as LNHDA and CDR2 as SQIVND (reference sequence).

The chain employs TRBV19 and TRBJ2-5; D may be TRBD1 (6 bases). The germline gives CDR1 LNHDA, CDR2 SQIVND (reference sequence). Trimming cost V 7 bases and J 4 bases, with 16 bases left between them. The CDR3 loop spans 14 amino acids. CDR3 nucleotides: TGTGCCAGTACGGGACAACCGGGACGAGAGACCCAGTACTTC. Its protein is CASTGQPGRETQYF.

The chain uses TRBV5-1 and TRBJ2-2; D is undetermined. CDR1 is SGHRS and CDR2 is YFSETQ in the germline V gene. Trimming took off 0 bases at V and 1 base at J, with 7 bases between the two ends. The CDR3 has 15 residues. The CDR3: CASSLEAGNTGELFF. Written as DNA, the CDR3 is TGCGCCAGCAGCTTGGAGGCAGGGAACACCGGGGAGCTGTTTTTT.

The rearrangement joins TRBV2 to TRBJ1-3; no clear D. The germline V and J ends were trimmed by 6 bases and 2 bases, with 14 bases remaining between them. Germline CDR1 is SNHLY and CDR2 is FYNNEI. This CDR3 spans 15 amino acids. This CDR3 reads CASRASRETGNTIYF. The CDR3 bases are TGTGCCAGCAGGGCCAGCCGGGAAACTGGAAACACCATATATTTT.